These 22 T cell receptor beta chains originate from one sample sequenced in a study of T-cell reconstitution after alpha-beta-depleted transplantation in children. A library of TCRbeta sequences, prepared with unique molecular identifiers, was generated. TCRdb re-analysed the PCR reads in MiXCR, keeping a single row per CDR3 protein. The table has some 240,000 distinct CDR3 sequences, around 12% seen once. Here the sequenced sample was PBMCs from the stem cell graft donor, taken from the stem cell graft. The receptors were sampled from a human donor who donated a stem cell graft to a child with acute lymphoblastic leukemia.

This clonotype was detected many times. V is TRBV5-6 and J is TRBJ2-2, with a weak D call TRBD1 (5 bases). The V and J ends lost 1 base and 6 bases respectively, with 7 bases between them. The CDR3 totals 13 residues. Germline-derived CDR1 and CDR2 are SGHDT and YYEEEE. The CDR3 coding sequence is TGTGCCAGCAGCTTGTGGGGCTCCGGGGAGCTGTTTTTT. Amino acid sequence: CASSLWGSGELFF.

Worth noting for this clonotype: Possible read error: a much larger clone is one base away. This chain links TRBV20-1 with TRBJ2-5; 8 bases align to TRBD2. The CDR3 loop spans 13 amino acids. V shed 7 bases, J shed 2 bases, and the junction held 6 bases outside the gene matches. Germline V gives CDR1 DFQATT, CDR2 SNEGSKA (reference sequence). In DNA, the CDR3 is TGCAGTGTGTCGACTAGCGTACAAGAGACCCAGTACTTC. Its protein product is CSVSTSVQETQYF.

This clonotype was observed at least ten times. This chain links TRBV28 with TRBJ2-7; TRBD2 agrees at 7 bases. The CDR3 runs to 16 residues. The germline V gene has CDR1 MDHEN and CDR2 SYDVKM. Unmatched junction bases numbered 10, after V lost 3 bases and J lost 2 bases. The CDR3 spells CASSFPFSGGTYEQYF. As DNA, the CDR3 is TGTGCCAGCAGTTTCCCTTTTTCGGGGGGAACCTACGAGCAGTACTTC.

A note on this clonotype: This clone may be a read error of a much larger clone one base away. The chain combines TRBV7-2 with TRBJ2-7; D possibly corresponds to TRBD2 (6 bases). Germline assignment: CDR1 SGHTA and CDR2 FQGNSA. V was shortened by 5 bases and J by 3 bases, with 8 bases between the two germline ends. CDR3 length equals 12 residues. The CDR3 protein is CASSREFYEQYF. The CDR3 nucleotides read TGTGCCAGCAGCCGGGAGTTCTACGAGCAGTACTTC.

CDR3 loop: CAWSVPGTGGYEQYF. The CDR3 DNA reads as TGTGCCTGGAGTGTACCGGGGACAGGGGGCTACGAGCAGTACTTC. This chain connects TRBV30 to TRBJ2-7; TRBD1 aligns across 11 bases. Per germline, CDR1 GTSNPN and CDR2 SVGIG (reference sequence). The CDR3 totals 15 residues. The trim removed 0 bases at V and 3 bases at J, leaving 4 bases unmatched.

There are many counts of this clonotype. This chain connects TRBV7-2 to TRBJ2-3; D ambiguous. CDR3 size: 14 residues. The V and J ends lost 1 base and 2 bases respectively, with 7 bases between them. CDR1 SGHTA and CDR2 FQGNSA come from the germline V gene. CDR3 nucleotide sequence: TGTGCCAGCAGCTTAGAAGCGTTCACAGATACGCAGTATTTT. Its protein product is CASSLEAFTDTQYF. The variable domain in full, completed from reference TRBV7-2 and TRBJ2-3, reads GAGVSQSPSNKVTEKGKDVELRCDPISGHTALYWYRQSLGQGLEFLIYFQGNSAPDKSGLPSDRFSAERTGGSVSTLTIQRTQQEDSAVYLCASSLEAFTDTQYFGPGTRLTVL.

This clonotype was detected many times. DNA of the CDR3: TGCAGTGCTAGAGATGGGTCGCGACCCACCCCAGATACGCAGTATTTT. Amino acid sequence: CSARDGSRPTPDTQYF. This chain uses TRBV20-1 with TRBJ2-3; no definite D call. Germline CDR1 DFQATT, CDR2 SNEGSKA (reference sequence). The CDR3 is 16 amino acids. V shed 0 bases and J shed 4 bases, with 17 bases lying between them.

This clonotype was seen many times. The CDR3 DNA follows: TGTGCCAGCAGTTCATACGGCGAGCAGTACTTC. This encodes CASSSYGEQYF. V is TRBV28 and J is TRBJ2-7; no clear D. Germline V gives CDR1 MDHEN, CDR2 SYDVKM. The germline V and J ends were trimmed by 4 bases and 6 bases, with 7 bases remaining between them. The CDR3 has 11 amino acids.

At least ten counts were recorded for this clonotype. The chain has TRBV5-1 and TRBJ2-7, with 7 bases fitting TRBD2. CDR3 length: 14 amino acids. V gave up 4 bases and J gave up 5 bases; unmatched junction bases: 9. CDR1 and CDR2 from the germline V gene are SGHRS and YFSETQ. This chain's CDR3 is CASSLRAGRNEQYF. DNA for the CDR3: TGCGCCAGCAGCCTCAGGGCCGGGAGGAACGAGCAGTACTTC.

This clonotype was observed many times. The chain employs TRBV7-2 and TRBJ2-7; D not certain. From germline, CDR1 is SGHTA and CDR2 FQGNSA. Trimming left V 1 base short and J 10 bases short, with 8 bases between. This CDR3 is 11 amino acids long. Here the CDR3 reads CASSLGGIQYF. In nucleotides, the CDR3 is TGTGCCAGCAGCTTAGGGGGTATCCAGTACTTC.

In its sample, this clonotype was seen many times. Mismatch with germline at one junction end may stem from a read error. The rearrangement uses TRBV4-3 and TRBJ2-4; no clear D. This CDR3 region has 9 residues. Germline CDR1 reads LGHNA; CDR2 reads YSLEER. The CDR3 bases are TGCGCCAGCAGCCAAGGGCCCTGCTTC. This encodes CASSQGPCF.

As concerns this clonotype: A much larger clone differs by one base, so this may be a read error. The chain employs TRBV6-1 and TRBJ1-4; D is uncertain. Germline loops: CDR1 MNHNS, CDR2 SASEGT. Trimming left V 6 bases short and J 8 bases short, with 16 bases between. The CDR3 runs 14 residues. Here the CDR3 DNA reads TGTGCCAGCAGCCCCGGGAGCTCGAAGGAAAAACTGTTTTTT. This translates into CASSPGSSKEKLFF.

This clonotype was observed many times. The chain carries TRBV4-3 and TRBJ2-7; 7 nucleotides agree with TRBD1. The CDR3 runs 14 residues. The V gene end was trimmed by 0 bases and the J gene end by 6 bases; junction bases not matched to a gene: 5. CDR1 and CDR2 (germline): LGHNA, YSLEER. DNA of the CDR3: TGCGCCAGCAGCCAAGATGAGGGGGCAGGCGAGCAGTACTTC. This encodes CASSQDEGAGEQYF.

This clonotype was picked up many times. V is TRBV5-1 and J is TRBJ2-1, with TRBD1 matching over 10 bases. The CDR3 totals 17 residues. The junction had 15 bases not matched to a gene; V was cut back by 4 bases and J by 8 bases. CDR1 and CDR2 from the germline V gene are SGHRS and YFSETQ. CDR3 nucleotide sequence: TGCGCCAGCAGCACTCACCAAACCGACAGGGGGCTCGATGAGCAGTTCTTC. This translates into CASSTHQTDRGLDEQFF.

Remarks on this clonotype: A much larger clone is a single base away; this may be a read error. V gene TRBV5-1 combines with J gene TRBJ1-5, with D possibly being TRBD1 (5 bases). The germline CDR1 and CDR2 sequences are SGHRS and YFSETQ. This CDR3 spans 16 amino acids. The CDR3: CASSLPHRTSNQPRHF. The CDR3 bases are TGCGCCAGCAGCTTACCTCACAGGACTAGCAATCAGCCCCGGCATTTT.

This clonotype was counted only a few times. The CDR3, as DNA: TGTGCCAGCACCCATCTCACTTTGGGACTAGCGGGAGAGACCCAGTACTTC. Translating it yields CASTHLTLGLAGETQYF. The chain carries TRBV3-1 and TRBJ2-5, with 12 bases fitting TRBD2. The CDR3 length is 17 residues. With V trimmed by 7 bases and J by 4 bases, 13 bases remained unmatched. Looked up from germline, CDR1 is LGHDT and CDR2 is YNNKEL (reference sequence).

Ten or more counts support this clonotype. The chain joins TRBV21-1 to TRBJ2-1; the table's D call TRBD1 went unverified against the DNA. TRBV21-1 is deemed a pseudogene. This CDR3 comprises 14 residues. In DNA form, the CDR3 reads TGTGCCAGCAGTAACAGGGGGACCTACAATGAGCAGTTCTTC. Encoded protein: CASSNRGTYNEQFF.

This clonotype appeared a few times. The genes are TRBV4-3 and TRBJ1-1; D unclear. The CDR3 runs 15 residues. Trimming left V 0 bases short and J 1 base short, with 9 bases between. Germline V gene lookup returns CDR1 LGHNA and CDR2 YSLEER. The DNA of the CDR3 is TGCGCCAGCAGCCAAGATCCAGATACGAACACTGAAGCTTTCTTT. It encodes CASSQDPDTNTEAFF.

There are many counts of this clonotype. The V gene is TRBV27, the J gene TRBJ2-7; D gene ambiguous. The CDR3 sequence is 11 residues long. V was trimmed by 4 bases and J by 6 bases, leaving 7 bases between them. Germline-derived CDR1 and CDR2 are MNHEY and SMNVEV (reference sequence). CDR3 coding DNA: TGTGCCAGCAGTTCCCATCTCGAGCAGTACTTC. Amino acid sequence: CASSSHLEQYF.

This clonotype occurred many times. The chain is built from TRBV5-1 and TRBJ1-1, with D perhaps matching TRBD1 (6 bases). Germline V lookup: CDR1 SGHRS, CDR2 YFSETQ. The CDR3 is 15 amino acids. V shed 2 bases and J shed 1 base, with 12 bases lying between them. DNA for the CDR3: TGCGCCAGCAGCTTCTTACAGGGACAGAACACTGAAGCTTTCTTT. Translating it yields CASSFLQGQNTEAFF.

There are many counts of this clonotype. J is TRBJ2-1 and V is TRBV12-3 or TRBV12-4; 13 bases are shared with TRBD2. The CDR3 sequence is 15 residues long. Trimming removed 6 bases from V and 5 bases from J; junction bases left unmatched: 4. The CDR3 reads CASSRGTSGDNEQFF. CDR3 in DNA: TGTGCCAGCAGCCGCGGGACTAGCGGGGACAATGAGCAGTTCTTC.

Concerning this clonotype itself: A much more abundant neighbour one base away suggests this may be a read error. The J gene is TRBJ2-3, the V gene TRBV7-2; D could derive from TRBD1 or TRBD2 (6 bases each). CDR1 and CDR2 from the germline V gene are SGHTA and FQGNSA. The V gene lost 7 bases and the J gene lost 5 bases, with 19 bases spanning the gap. The CDR3 runs 15 residues. The CDR3 protein is CASTPGDSPEDTQYF. The DNA for the CDR3 is TGTGCCAGCACCCCAGGGGACTCCCCAGAAGATACGCAGTATTTT.